Listed below are T cell receptor beta chains from one sample, sequenced in a study of cytomegalovirus exposure and HLA in healthy donors. Profiled with immunoSEQ multiplex PCR; TCRdb holds only in-frame clones, not every one. The table has 160,000 or so clones, about 72% seen once. Source material: PBMCs. Every receptor here comes from a male donor in good health and CMV-seronegative. CDR3s include the opening cysteine and the closing phenylalanine or tryptophan. Fields, in order: CDR3 protein, CDR3 DNA, V gene, D gene, CDR3 length, J gene, clone size. D genes are given only for firm matches. Where a row states a size, it is once, few, many or the class of an expanded clone; other rows omit it.

cdr3_aa: CASGLVLGDRGGNEQFF
cdr3_nt: TGTGCTAGTGGTTTGGTACTTGGGGACAGGGGGGGGAATGAGCAGTTCTTC
v_call: TRBV12-5
d_call: TRBD1
cdr3_length: 17
j_call: TRBJ2-1
clone_size: few

cdr3_aa: CASSSSGGNEQFF
cdr3_nt: TGTGCCAGCAGCTCCTCCGGGGGCAATGAGCAGTTCTTC
v_call: TRBV7-3
d_call: NA
cdr3_length: 13
j_call: TRBJ2-1
clone_size: few

cdr3_aa: CASSEVGGGNQPQHF
cdr3_nt: TGTGCCAGCAGTGAGGTGGGAGGGGGCAATCAGCCCCAGCATTTT
v_call: TRBV6-4
d_call: NA
cdr3_length: 15
j_call: TRBJ1-5
clone_size: few

cdr3_aa: CAWGLGNEQFF
cdr3_nt: TGTGCCTGGGGACTCGGCAATGAGCAGTTCTTC
v_call: TRBV30
d_call: NA
cdr3_length: 11
j_call: TRBJ2-1
clone_size: NA

cdr3_aa: CASSNRGYEQYF
cdr3_nt: TGCGCCAGCAGTAACAGGGGATACGAGCAGTACTTC
v_call: TRBV5-1
d_call: TRBD1
cdr3_length: 12
j_call: TRBJ2-7
clone_size: once

cdr3_aa: CASSPWTGGGETQYF
cdr3_nt: TGCGCCAGCAGCCCCTGGACAGGGGGAGGGGAGACCCAGTACTTC
v_call: TRBV5-1
d_call: TRBD1
cdr3_length: 15
j_call: TRBJ2-5
clone_size: NA

cdr3_aa: CASSQFSGGDNEQFF
cdr3_nt: TGTGCCAGCAGCCAATTCTCGGGAGGGGACAATGAGCAGTTCTTC
v_call: TRBV4-2
d_call: TRBD2
cdr3_length: 15
j_call: TRBJ2-1
clone_size: once

cdr3_aa: CASSQDRWGAYEQYF
cdr3_nt: TGTGCCAGCAGCCAAGATCGGTGGGGAGCCTACGAGCAGTACTTC
v_call: TRBV4-2
d_call: NA
cdr3_length: 15
j_call: TRBJ2-7
clone_size: NA

cdr3_aa: CASSRSSNSPLHF
cdr3_nt: TGTGCCAGCAGCCGCTCGAGCAATTCACCCCTCCACTTT
v_call: TRBV14
d_call: NA
cdr3_length: 13
j_call: TRBJ1-6
clone_size: NA

cdr3_aa: CASSQGWGVGNQPQHF
cdr3_nt: TGCGCCAGCAGCCAGGGGTGGGGGGTTGGCAATCAGCCCCAGCATTTT
v_call: TRBV4-3
d_call: NA
cdr3_length: 16
j_call: TRBJ1-5
clone_size: NA

cdr3_aa: CAWSVAGNTEAFF
cdr3_nt: TGTGCCTGGAGTGTAGCCGGGAACACTGAAGCTTTCTTT
v_call: TRBV30
d_call: NA
cdr3_length: 13
j_call: TRBJ1-1
clone_size: few

cdr3_aa: CSVAAASGYNEQFF
cdr3_nt: TGCAGCGTTGCGGCGGCTAGCGGCTACAATGAGCAGTTCTTC
v_call: TRBV29-1
d_call: TRBD2
cdr3_length: 14
j_call: TRBJ2-1
clone_size: once

cdr3_aa: CASSFTGSSYNEQFF
cdr3_nt: TGTGCCAGCAGCTTTACAGGAAGCTCCTACAATGAGCAGTTCTTC
v_call: TRBV6-5
d_call: NA
cdr3_length: 15
j_call: TRBJ2-1
clone_size: NA

cdr3_aa: CASSKTEKNTEAFF
cdr3_nt: TGTGCCAGCAGCAAGACAGAAAAGAACACTGAAGCTTTCTTT
v_call: TRBV14
d_call: NA
cdr3_length: 14
j_call: TRBJ1-1
clone_size: NA

cdr3_aa: CASTDSSRSRDTQYF
cdr3_nt: TGTGCCAGCACTGACTCTTCGAGGAGCAGAGATACGCAGTATTTT
v_call: TRBV6-5
d_call: NA
cdr3_length: 15
j_call: TRBJ2-3
clone_size: NA

cdr3_aa: CASSEADSGGNTIYF
cdr3_nt: TGTGCCAGCAGTGAAGCGGACTCGGGTGGAAACACCATATATTTT
v_call: TRBV6-1
d_call: NA
cdr3_length: 15
j_call: TRBJ1-3
clone_size: NA

cdr3_aa: CASSPGQGPYNEQFF
cdr3_nt: TGTGCCAGCAGTCCGGGACAGGGCCCCTACAATGAGCAGTTCTTC
v_call: TRBV6-4
d_call: TRBD1
cdr3_length: 15
j_call: TRBJ2-1
clone_size: NA

cdr3_aa: CASSLGARRELFF
cdr3_nt: TGCGCCAGCAGCTTGGGTGCGCGTAGGGAGCTGTTTTTT
v_call: TRBV5-1
d_call: NA
cdr3_length: 13
j_call: TRBJ2-2
clone_size: NA

cdr3_aa: CSVLQGNEQYF
cdr3_nt: TGCAGTGTCTTACAGGGGAACGAGCAGTACTTC
v_call: TRBV20-1
d_call: TRBD1
cdr3_length: 11
j_call: TRBJ2-7
clone_size: NA

cdr3_aa: CASSLETDLYEQYF
cdr3_nt: TGTGCCAGCAGCTTAGAGACAGACCTCTACGAGCAGTACTTC
v_call: TRBV5-5
d_call: NA
cdr3_length: 14
j_call: TRBJ2-7
clone_size: NA

cdr3_aa: CASSPRTSGEVYEQYF
cdr3_nt: TGTGCCAGCAGCCCGCGGACTAGCGGGGAGGTCTACGAGCAGTACTTC
v_call: TRBV7-8
d_call: TRBD2
cdr3_length: 16
j_call: TRBJ2-7
clone_size: NA

cdr3_aa: CASSLVMNTEAFF
cdr3_nt: TGTGCCAGCAGCTTAGTCATGAACACTGAAGCTTTCTTT
v_call: TRBV7-3
d_call: NA
cdr3_length: 13
j_call: TRBJ1-1
clone_size: NA

cdr3_aa: CASEETYEQYF
cdr3_nt: TGTGCCAGCGAGGAAACCTACGAGCAGTACTTC
v_call: TRBV2
d_call: NA
cdr3_length: 11
j_call: TRBJ2-7
clone_size: NA

cdr3_aa: CASSLSRGQGTDTQYF
cdr3_nt: TGTGCCAGCAGCTTGTCCCGGGGACAGGGTACAGATACGCAGTATTTT
v_call: TRBV5-4
d_call: TRBD1
cdr3_length: 16
j_call: TRBJ2-3
clone_size: NA

cdr3_aa: CASMRQGIRTEAFF
cdr3_nt: TGTGCCAGTATGCGACAGGGAATAAGGACTGAAGCTTTCTTT
v_call: TRBV19
d_call: TRBD1
cdr3_length: 14
j_call: TRBJ1-1
clone_size: NA

cdr3_aa: CASSPRVQETQYF
cdr3_nt: TGCGCCAGCAGCCCCCGGGTCCAAGAGACCCAGTACTTC
v_call: TRBV5-1
d_call: NA
cdr3_length: 13
j_call: TRBJ2-5
clone_size: NA

cdr3_aa: CASSRGTGGRTEAFF
cdr3_nt: TGTGCCAGCAGTCGGGGGACAGGGGGCCGGACTGAAGCTTTCTTT
v_call: TRBV27
d_call: TRBD1
cdr3_length: 15
j_call: TRBJ1-1
clone_size: NA

cdr3_aa: CASSIRGTGTEAFF
cdr3_nt: TGTGCCAGTAGTATCCGGGGGACGGGGACTGAAGCTTTCTTT
v_call: TRBV19
d_call: NA
cdr3_length: 14
j_call: TRBJ1-1
clone_size: NA

cdr3_aa: CASSSRTSGSDEQFF
cdr3_nt: TGCGCCAGCAGCTCAAGGACTAGCGGGAGCGATGAGCAGTTCTTC
v_call: TRBV5-1
d_call: TRBD2
cdr3_length: 15
j_call: TRBJ2-1
clone_size: few

cdr3_aa: CSVEPDRGQTQYF
cdr3_nt: TGCAGCGTTGAACCGGACAGGGGGCAGACCCAGTACTTC
v_call: TRBV29-1
d_call: TRBD1
cdr3_length: 13
j_call: TRBJ2-5
clone_size: few

cdr3_aa: CASSRAGQNYGYTF
cdr3_nt: TGCGCCAGCAGCCGGGCGGGACAGAACTATGGCTACACCTTC
v_call: TRBV5-1
d_call: TRBD1
cdr3_length: 14
j_call: TRBJ1-2
clone_size: NA

cdr3_aa: CASSTGQGLNTGELFF
cdr3_nt: TGTGCCAGCAGCACGGGACAGGGCCTTAACACCGGGGAGCTGTTTTTT
v_call: TRBV5-4
d_call: TRBD1
cdr3_length: 16
j_call: TRBJ2-2
clone_size: NA

cdr3_aa: CASSVGYSGDEQYF
cdr3_nt: TGTGCCAGCAGCGTAGGTTACTCGGGGGACGAGCAGTACTTC
v_call: TRBV9
d_call: NA
cdr3_length: 14
j_call: TRBJ2-7
clone_size: NA

cdr3_aa: CASRPAPLAGGSEQFF
cdr3_nt: TGTGCCAGCAGGCCGGCGCCCCTAGCGGGGGGCTCCGAGCAGTTCTTC
v_call: TRBV7-2
d_call: TRBD2
cdr3_length: 16
j_call: TRBJ2-1
clone_size: few

cdr3_aa: CATPTGGPTEAFF
cdr3_nt: TGTGCCACCCCGACCGGGGGACCCACTGAAGCTTTCTTT
v_call: TRBV14
d_call: NA
cdr3_length: 13
j_call: TRBJ1-1
clone_size: NA

cdr3_aa: CASRDWGEKLFF
cdr3_nt: TGTGCCAGCAGGGACTGGGGTGAAAAACTGTTTTTT
v_call: TRBV6-1
d_call: NA
cdr3_length: 12
j_call: TRBJ1-4
clone_size: NA

cdr3_aa: CASSYEAGRVQETQYF
cdr3_nt: TGTGCCAGCAGTTACGAGGCGGGGCGGGTCCAAGAGACCCAGTACTTC
v_call: TRBV6-6
d_call: NA
cdr3_length: 16
j_call: TRBJ2-5
clone_size: NA

cdr3_aa: CASSQDLAGITDTQYF
cdr3_nt: TGCGCCAGCAGCCAAGACCTAGCGGGGATCACAGATACGCAGTATTTT
v_call: TRBV4-3
d_call: TRBD2
cdr3_length: 16
j_call: TRBJ2-3
clone_size: NA

cdr3_aa: CASSLGLGGGDGELFF
cdr3_nt: TGTGCCAGCAGCTTAGGATTAGGGGGCGGTGACGGGGAGCTGTTTTTT
v_call: TRBV7-2
d_call: TRBD1
cdr3_length: 16
j_call: TRBJ2-2
clone_size: NA

cdr3_aa: CASSPQPSGDEQFF
cdr3_nt: TGTGCCAGCAGCCCCCAACCCTCGGGGGATGAGCAGTTCTTC
v_call: TRBV9
d_call: NA
cdr3_length: 14
j_call: TRBJ2-1
clone_size: once

cdr3_aa: CASSPSGQVGNGYTF
cdr3_nt: TGTGCCAGCAGCCCCTCGGGACAGGTCGGGAATGGCTACACCTTC
v_call: TRBV7-3
d_call: TRBD1
cdr3_length: 15
j_call: TRBJ1-2
clone_size: NA

cdr3_aa: CASSDIALGTDTQYF
cdr3_nt: TGTGCCAGCAGTGATATAGCTCTGGGCACAGATACGCAGTATTTT
v_call: TRBV6-1
d_call: NA
cdr3_length: 15
j_call: TRBJ2-3
clone_size: NA

cdr3_aa: CASGLGRDRTPTEAFF
cdr3_nt: TGTGCTAGTGGTTTGGGAAGGGACAGGACCCCCACTGAAGCTTTCTTT
v_call: TRBV12-5
d_call: TRBD1
cdr3_length: 16
j_call: TRBJ1-1
clone_size: once

cdr3_aa: CASSPPFSGGASYNEQFF
cdr3_nt: TGTGCCAGCTCACCACCGTTCTCCGGGGGGGCCTCCTACAATGAGCAGTTCTTC
v_call: TRBV18
d_call: TRBD2
cdr3_length: 18
j_call: TRBJ2-1
clone_size: NA

cdr3_aa: CSVPSGPLNEQFF
cdr3_nt: TGCAGCGTCCCAAGCGGGCCCCTCAATGAGCAGTTCTTC
v_call: TRBV29-1
d_call: NA
cdr3_length: 13
j_call: TRBJ2-1
clone_size: NA

cdr3_aa: CASSYSRTGTSGRQFF
cdr3_nt: TGTGCCAGCAGTTACTCGAGGACAGGGACTAGCGGGAGGCAGTTCTTC
v_call: TRBV6-5
d_call: TRBD2
cdr3_length: 16
j_call: TRBJ2-1
clone_size: NA

cdr3_aa: CASSRGQAGNQPQHF
cdr3_nt: TGTGCCAGCAGCCGGGGACAGGCGGGCAATCAGCCCCAGCATTTT
v_call: TRBV5-6
d_call: TRBD1
cdr3_length: 15
j_call: TRBJ1-5
clone_size: NA